The source of this T cell receptor beta chain is a study of blood T cell repertoires in COVID-19. Profiling relied on immunoSEQ multiplex PCR, and the TCRdb table lists in-frame clones only, not all of them. The table has 200,000 to 300,000 clones, less than 90% seen once; the top ten hold about 2%. Germline values: CDR1 MGHRA, CDR2 YSYEKL. The V gene end was trimmed by 5 bases and the J gene end by 3 bases; junction bases not matched to a gene: 23. The CDR3 length is 20 residues. V and J are TRBV4-1 and TRBJ2-7; 9 bases are a match to TRBD1. The sequence was obtained from a man aged 30-40 years with active or convalescent COVID-19. Specimen: peripheral blood. In DNA, the CDR3 is TGCGCCAGCAGCGCTAAACATCCGGGACAGGGACTACGTAACTACTACGAGCAGTACTTC. It yields the protein CASSAKHPGQGLRNYYEQYF.